This TCR beta chain is from a study of T cells after yellow fever vaccination. Study-wide findings and caveats: Researchers noted that a small share of clonotypes showed up in both CD4 and CD8 compartments. The secondary response showed a weaker magnitude and a faster peak, day 5 versus 15.

In this sample, this clonotype turned up a few times. The antigen is undetermined. 5'RACE template switching generated TCR cDNA, adding a universal primer site and UMIs. TCRdb reprocessed the 5' RACE reads via MiXCR and lists one record per CDR3 protein. The table shows around 320,000 distinct CDR3 sequences, with approximately 11% occurring only once. The CDR3 totals 12 residues. Germline trimming cut 5 bases from V and 5 bases from J; bases unmatched to any gene: 2. CDR1 DFQATT and CDR2 SNEGSKA come from the germline V gene (reference sequence). The genes are TRBV20-1 and TRBJ2-5; 10 bases are a match to TRBD1. The origin of this receptor is a man aged 18 to 30 who received the YFV17D yellow fever vaccine. The sequencing here drew on CD4+ T cells sorted from PBMCs, taken 45 days after the yellow fever booster vaccination. DNA of the CDR3: TGCAGTGCTGACAGGGGGCGGGAGACCCAGTACTTC. Translating it yields CSADRGRETQYF.